The 20 T cell receptor beta chains in this list originate from one sample, sequenced in a study of control samples from healthy donors and cancer patients (TCRdb year 2020). The library was built by means of the immunoSEQ multiplex PCR assay. TCRdb obtained this table from immuneACCESS and retained in-frame rearrangements with V and J assigned. These tables miss some clones; where compared with another copy, unresolved V genes account for less than half of the shortfall, and the remainder is unexplained. This sample lists around 120,000 clones; about 87% were detected once. Less than 3.5% of the sample is taken by the ten largest. Sequencing input: blood. The receptors here all came from a man aged 40-49 years in good health.

This chain links TRBV20-1 with TRBJ1-2; D gene ambiguous. CDR3 length equals 11 residues. Germline loops: CDR1 DFQATT, CDR2 SNEGSKA (reference sequence). The germline V and J ends were trimmed by 5 bases and 6 bases, with 10 bases remaining between them. The CDR3 here is CSAPRTHGYTF. The CDR3 DNA reads as TGCAGTGCTCCTAGGACTCATGGCTACACCTTC.

The chain links TRBV6-6 to TRBJ1-3; the D is unclear. This CDR3 has 16 residues. Germline lookup yields CDR1 MNHNY and CDR2 SVGAGI (reference sequence). The V end lost 0 bases, the J end lost 0 bases, and 9 bases lay between the germline ends. CDR3 residues: CASSYSGKSSGNTIYF. The CDR3 DNA is TGTGCCAGCAGTTACTCCGGGAAGAGCTCTGGAAACACCATATATTTT.

The rearrangement joins TRBV6-1 to TRBJ2-7; 9 positions match TRBD2. J lost 1 base, V lost 1 base, and 2 bases had no gene match. Germline V gene sequence: CDR1 MNHNS, CDR2 SASEGT. This CDR3 region has 15 residues. CDR3 protein: CASSEGLAGSYEQYF. The CDR3, as DNA: TGTGCCAGCAGTGAAGGGCTAGCGGGGTCCTACGAGCAGTACTTC.

The gene calls are TRBV20-1 and TRBJ2-1, with unresolved D. V was pared by 2 bases and J by 9 bases, with 8 bases between. The germline CDR1 and CDR2 sequences are DFQATT and SNEGSKA (reference sequence). This CDR3 has 11 residues. CDR3 protein: CSARPNTEQFF. Here the CDR3 DNA reads TGCAGTGCTAGACCCAACACTGAGCAGTTCTTC.

This clone appeared a single time. A junction end diverges from the germline sequence, so it may reflect a read error. The chain couples TRBV6-2 or TRBV6-3 to TRBJ1-5; 12 bases map to TRBD1. In germline, CDR1 is MNHEY, CDR2 SVGEGT. The CDR3 loop spans 16 amino acids. The CDR3 spells CASGRYGTGGKQPQHF. CDR3 nucleotides: TGTGCCAGCGGCCGCTACGGGACAGGGGGCAAGCAGCCCCAGCATTTT.

This clone occurred a few times. The chain is built from TRBV18 and TRBJ1-1; D is uncertain. This CDR3 has 13 residues. Germline CDR1 reads KGHSH; CDR2 reads LQKENI. Deletions cut 0 bases from V and 2 bases from J, with 4 bases between. CDR3 nucleotide sequence: TGTGCCAGCTCACCACCAGCTAACACTGAAGCTTTCTTT. This gives the protein CASSPPANTEAFF.

The count of this clone is one. The rearrangement uses TRBV10-3 and TRBJ2-7; 15 nucleotides agree with TRBD2. V lost 3 bases and J lost 4; bases outside the gene matches: 7. Germline values: CDR1 ENHRY, CDR2 SYGVKD. The CDR3 runs 17 residues. The CDR3: CAISDLGTSGGRYEQYF. In DNA form, the CDR3 reads TGTGCCATCAGTGATTTAGGGACTAGCGGGGGGAGATACGAGCAGTACTTC.

This clone was counted a single time. Different DNA sequences within this sample yield the same CDR3. This chain links TRBV7-2 with TRBJ1-1; TRBD1 might be the D (6 bases). CDR1 SGHTA and CDR2 FQGNSA come from the germline V gene. V was shortened by 4 bases and J by 1 base, with 7 bases between the two germline ends. The CDR3 contains 13 residues. This CDR3 is CASSSQGNTEAFF. Written as DNA, the CDR3 is TGTGCCAGCAGCTCACAGGGGAACACTGAAGCTTTCTTT.

The chain uses TRBV5-1 and TRBJ2-2; 7 bases match TRBD1. The J segment lost 6 bases and the V segment lost 1 base, leaving 12 bases of the junction unmatched. CDR3 length: 17 residues. Germline lookup yields CDR1 SGHRS and CDR2 YFSETQ. The CDR3 region is CASSLPGTPGGPGELFF. The CDR3 DNA reads TGCGCCAGCAGCTTGCCCGGGACCCCAGGGGGTCCCGGGGAGCTGTTTTTT.

The genes are TRBV2 and TRBJ1-6; a possible D gene is TRBD1 (5 bases). From germline, CDR1 is SNHLY and CDR2 FYNNEI. The CDR3 is 15 amino acids. V was pared by 1 base and J by 6 bases, with 10 bases between. This chain's CDR3 is CASSEEQGTNSPLHF. CDR3 nucleotides: TGTGCCAGCAGTGAAGAGCAGGGAACTAATTCACCCCTCCACTTT.

V gene TRBV7-9 combines with J gene TRBJ1-4, with D possibly matching TRBD1 (6 bases). CDR3 length equals 14 residues. The germline V gene encodes CDR1 SEHNR and CDR2 FQNEAQ (reference sequence). V lost 5 bases and J 4 bases, leaving 11 bases between the germline ends. CDR3 protein: CASSLDSNNEKLFF. CDR3 DNA sequence: TGTGCCAGCAGCCTGGACAGTAATAATGAAAAACTGTTTTTT.

The chain couples TRBV5-1 to TRBJ2-6; possibly TRBD2 for D (5 bases). The CDR3 covers 15 residues. Germline V gives CDR1 SGHRS, CDR2 YFSETQ. V was pared by 6 bases and J by 1 base, with 11 bases between. The CDR3 DNA follows: TGCGCCAGCACCTCCCTAGCTTCTGGGGCCAACGTCCTGACTTTC. This codes for CASTSLASGANVLTF.

The rearrangement links TRBV7-8 to TRBJ2-3; D uncertain. The ends were cut back, 5 bases at V and 5 bases at J, with 17 bases in the middle. The CDR3 sequence is 15 residues long. The germline gives CDR1 SGHVS, CDR2 FQNEAQ. The CDR3 loop reads CASSPLGWEGDTQYF. CDR3 in DNA: TGTGCCAGCAGCCCCCTGGGGTGGGAAGGAGATACGCAGTATTTT.

The genes are TRBV29-1 and TRBJ2-3, with D unclear. From germline, CDR1 is SQVTM and CDR2 ANQGSEA. The CDR3 contains 13 residues. V lost 2 bases and J lost 0, with 6 bases in between. CDR3 DNA: TGCAGCGTTGAATTTACTAGCACAGATACGCAGTATTTT. This sequence encodes CSVEFTSTDTQYF.

V usage is TRBV11-2 and J usage is TRBJ1-2, with TRBD1 matching 9 bases. This CDR3 spans 14 amino acids. Germline trimming cut 6 bases from V and 6 bases from J; bases unmatched to any gene: 8. CDR1 and CDR2 (germline): SGHAT, FQNNGV. CDR3 region: CASSYTGTGNGYTF. The CDR3 DNA reads as TGTGCCAGCAGTTACACCGGGACAGGGAATGGCTACACCTTC.

The V and J genes are TRBV30 and TRBJ1-6; 8 bases are shared with TRBD1. CDR3 length: 13 amino acids. The germline V gene encodes CDR1 GTSNPN and CDR2 SVGIG (reference sequence). The V gene end was trimmed by 4 bases and the J gene end by 9 bases; junction bases not matched to a gene: 5. In DNA, the CDR3 is TGTGCCTGGAAGGACAGGGTGGGTTCACCCCTCCACTTT. Protein sequence: CAWKDRVGSPLHF.

The chain has TRBV5-6 and TRBJ2-6; 8 positions agree with TRBD1. There are 16 residues in the CDR3. Germline V gives CDR1 SGHDT, CDR2 YYEEEE. Trimming took 2 bases from V and 4 from J; bases not matched to a gene: 5. The CDR3 DNA follows: TGTGCCAGCAGCTTTTGGACAGGGACCGGGGCCAACGTCCTGACTTTC. Residues: CASSFWTGTGANVLTF.

The chain carries TRBV6-1 and TRBJ1-5; tentative D call: TRBD1 (5 bases). V lost 6 bases to trimming and J lost 6 bases, with 12 bases between them. This CDR3 has 13 amino acids. Germline loops: CDR1 MNHNS, CDR2 SASEGT. This CDR3 is CASSSQGGQPQHF. The CDR3 DNA sequence: TGTGCCAGCAGCAGTCAGGGAGGTCAGCCCCAGCATTTT.

V gene TRBV5-1 combines with J gene TRBJ2-5; D gene unclear. CDR3 length: 13 amino acids. V was pared by 0 bases and J by 3 bases, with 6 bases between. CDR1 is SGHRS and CDR2 is YFSETQ in the germline V gene. CDR3 sequence: CASSLGRKETQYF. The CDR3 nucleotides are TGCGCCAGCAGCTTGGGGCGGAAAGAGACCCAGTACTTC.

The chain combines TRBV12-5 with TRBJ2-5; 10 bases agree with TRBD2. The length of the CDR3 is 17 residues. Losses at the gene ends were 1 base for V and 4 bases for J; bases not matched to a gene: 9. The germline gives CDR1 LGHNT, CDR2 FRNRAP. Here the CDR3 reads CASGLENSGGRRETQYF. Here the CDR3 DNA reads TGTGCTAGTGGTTTGGAAAATAGCGGGGGGCGTCGAGAGACCCAGTACTTC.